This T cell receptor beta chain was recovered during a study of T cell responses to AZD1222 COVID-19 vaccine. The CDR3 consists of 17 residues. CDR1 and CDR2 (germline): SGDLS, YYNGEE. With 0 bases removed from V and 0 bases from J, the gap between germline ends came to 10 bases. Assay: immunoSEQ multiplex PCR; the TCRdb copy retains only in-frame clones and omits some. The sample contains about 97,000 clones, 70% to 90% of which appear only once. This sequence joins TRBV9 and TRBJ1-6, with D tentatively TRBD1 (5 bases). The input for sequencing was peripheral blood, taken on day 0 of AZD1222 vaccination. This TCR was sampled from an adult in good health. The CDR3 DNA follows: TGTGCCAGCAGCGTAGATAGACAGAGCTCCTATAATTCACCCCTCCACTTT. It yields the protein CASSVDRQSSYNSPLHF.